A selection of T cell receptor beta chains follows, all from one sample in a study of cytomegalovirus exposure and HLA in healthy donors. Sequencing used immunoSEQ multiplex PCR; TCRdb keeps in-frame clones, though not all of them. This sample carries some 150,000 clones, roughly four fifths of them seen once, and the ten largest clones take about 3.2%. The sequenced material came from PBMCs. All receptors come from a man between 18 and 35 years old in good health and CMV-seropositive. Both conserved end residues are trimmed from each CDR3. Each record gives: V gene, J gene, clone size, CDR3 protein. The listing skips clone size in some rows; elsewhere it reads once, few, many or a size class.

v_call: TRBV7-9
j_call: TRBJ2-5
clone_size: -
cdr3_aa: ASSRYIAETQETQY

v_call: TRBV2
j_call: TRBJ2-7
clone_size: once
cdr3_aa: ASSPTGGAYEQY

v_call: TRBV14
j_call: TRBJ1-1
clone_size: -
cdr3_aa: ASSPITEAF

v_call: TRBV28
j_call: TRBJ1-3
clone_size: -
cdr3_aa: ASSLTTGAGNTIY

v_call: TRBV5-1
j_call: TRBJ1-1
clone_size: -
cdr3_aa: ASSQTGGNTEAF

v_call: TRBV29-1
j_call: TRBJ1-4
clone_size: once
cdr3_aa: SVGDRGPNEKLF

v_call: TRBV28
j_call: TRBJ1-1
clone_size: few
cdr3_aa: ASSSTDKGNTEAF

v_call: TRBV28
j_call: TRBJ1-5
clone_size: -
cdr3_aa: ASSTPRDRYSNQPQH

v_call: TRBV13
j_call: TRBJ1-1
clone_size: -
cdr3_aa: ASSLRGMNTEAF

v_call: TRBV4-2
j_call: TRBJ2-7
clone_size: -
cdr3_aa: ASRLTGTSGRSLSYEQY

v_call: TRBV5-1
j_call: TRBJ2-1
clone_size: -
cdr3_aa: ASSLTGGLGLAGGFEQF

v_call: TRBV11-2
j_call: TRBJ2-7
clone_size: once
cdr3_aa: ASSRQHAGGYEQY